One and the same sample provided the 19 T cell receptor beta chains below, sequenced in a study of blood T cell repertoires in COVID-19. The method was immunoSEQ multiplex PCR; TCRdb's version includes in-frame clones alone and lacks a portion of them. The data show over 250,000 clones, roughly four fifths seen once. The sequencing input was PBMCs or T cells enriched from blood (not recorded which). The source is a man aged 35 to 55 who had been exposed to COVID-19.

The rearrangement uses TRBV5-1 and TRBJ2-3, with 14 bases lining up with TRBD2. Germline CDR1 is SGHRS and CDR2 is YFSETQ. Trimming took 5 bases from V and 5 from J; bases not matched to a gene: 7. This CDR3 is built from 16 residues. DNA of the CDR3: TGCGCCAGCAGTCTCGGGACTAGCGGGAGTCGAGATACGCAGTATTTT. Protein: CASSLGTSGSRDTQYF.

J is TRBJ1-2 and V is TRBV27; D gene ambiguous. V was shortened by 2 bases and J by 8 bases, with 12 bases between the two germline ends. The CDR3 runs to 13 residues. Germline CDR1 MNHEY, CDR2 SMNVEV (reference sequence). The CDR3 DNA reads TGTGCCAGCAGTTTAGGAACGGGTACGGGCTACACCTTC. Protein: CASSLGTGTGYTF.

In DNA, the CDR3 is TGTGCCACCTCTAAACGCGGTGATGAGCAGTTCTTC. Amino acids: CATSKRGDEQFF. This sequence joins TRBV24-1 and TRBJ2-1; no definite D call. V lost 9 bases and J lost 8, with 13 bases in between. Germline V lookup: CDR1 KGHDR, CDR2 SFDVKD. The CDR3 covers 12 residues.

The DNA of the CDR3 is TGCGCCAGCAGCCAGTCCACTAGCGGAAGGTCCTACGAGCAGTACTTC. Its protein product is CASSQSTSGRSYEQYF. This chain uses TRBV4-1 with TRBJ2-7, with 8 bases lining up with TRBD2. Germline trimming cut 3 bases from V and 1 base from J; bases unmatched to any gene: 8. CDR3 length equals 16 residues. The germline CDR1 and CDR2 sequences are MGHRA and YSYEKL.

This clone showed up just a few times. This sequence joins TRBV6-5 and TRBJ1-2; 10 bases line up with TRBD1. This CDR3 comprises 15 residues. Germline V lookup: CDR1 MNHEY, CDR2 SVGAGI. V gave up 5 bases and J gave up 8 bases; unmatched junction bases: 11. For the CDR3, the DNA is TGTGCCAGCAGTAGCGGGGACAGGGGTGGAGAAGGCTACACCTTC. This translates into CASSSGDRGGEGYTF.

V and J are TRBV9 and TRBJ2-5, with D tentatively TRBD2 (6 bases). With 3 bases removed from V and 5 bases from J, the gap between germline ends came to 14 bases. Germline CDR1 and CDR2: SGDLS and YYNGEE. There are 14 residues in the CDR3. The CDR3 coding sequence is TGTGCCAGCAGCGCAGCTGTAGGGAGGGAGACCCAGTACTTC. Translation gives CASSAAVGRETQYF.

This rearrangement joins TRBV7-3 to TRBJ2-3; TRBD2 matches 11 bases. The CDR3 is 16 residues long. Looked up from germline, CDR1 is SGHTA and CDR2 is FQGTGA. The junction had 7 bases not matched to a gene; V was cut back by 6 bases and J by 2 bases. The CDR3 nucleotides are TGTGCCAGCAGACCGACTAGCGGGGCGTTCACAGATACGCAGTATTTT. This codes for CASRPTSGAFTDTQYF.

The rearrangement joins TRBV7-9 to TRBJ1-2; D is uncertain. CDR3 length: 16 amino acids. Germline loops: CDR1 SEHNR, CDR2 FQNEAQ (reference sequence). Trimming stripped 1 base from V and 4 bases from J, with 16 bases between. The CDR3, as DNA: TGTGCCAGCAGCTTAGTAGTTAACAGCCGTCTCTATGGCTACACCTTC. Protein sequence: CASSLVVNSRLYGYTF.

The chain joins TRBV29-1 to TRBJ2-5; weak D call: TRBD1 (5 bases). V was trimmed by 7 bases and J by 6 bases, leaving 18 bases between them. This CDR3 region has 13 residues. Germline CDR1 reads SQVTM; CDR2 reads ANQGSEA. The CDR3 DNA reads TGCAGCGCCGTGCACCAGGGTCCCAAGACCCAGTACTTC. Its translation: CSAVHQGPKTQYF.

V gene TRBV4-1 combines with J gene TRBJ1-5; maybe TRBD1 (5 bases). V was pared by 0 bases and J by 6 bases, with 18 bases between. In germline, CDR1 is MGHRA, CDR2 YSYEKL. This CDR3 spans 17 amino acids. CDR3 DNA: TGCGCCAGCAGCCAAGAAGGTGGGGCAGTGGTTGTTCAGCCCCAGCATTTT. Its translation is CASSQEGGAVVVQPQHF.

This clone was seen a single time. The CDR3 DNA follows: TGTGCCAGCAGTCTCACAATCCCCCCGATGTCCGGAAACACCATATATTTT. Encoded protein: CASSLTIPPMSGNTIYF. The chain employs TRBV3-1 (or the pseudogene TRBV3-2) and TRBJ1-3; D is unresolved. CDR1 and CDR2 (germline): LGHDT, YNNKEL (reference sequence). This CDR3 contains 17 residues. The ends were cut back, 6 bases at V and 4 bases at J, with 22 bases in the middle.

The rearrangement links TRBV2 to TRBJ1-1; D gene ambiguous. V was trimmed by 4 bases and J by 7 bases, leaving 10 bases between them. The length of the CDR3 is 12 residues. The germline V gene encodes CDR1 SNHLY and CDR2 FYNNEI. In nucleotides, the CDR3 is TGTGCCAGCAGTGTACAGCCATTTGAAGCTTTCTTT. Residues: CASSVQPFEAFF.

The chain combines TRBV5-4 with TRBJ2-7; unclear D gene. The V gene lost 0 bases and the J gene lost 4 bases, with 14 bases spanning the gap. In germline, CDR1 is SGHNT, CDR2 YYREEE (reference sequence). CDR3 length: 15 residues. As DNA, the CDR3 is TGTGCCAGCAGCTTGGCCGAAGACACCATATACGAGCAGTACTTC. Amino acids: CASSLAEDTIYEQYF.

The chain has TRBV7-9 and TRBJ2-5; TRBD1 aligns across 9 bases. The CDR3 runs to 14 residues. The V gene end was trimmed by 5 bases and the J gene end by 6 bases; junction bases not matched to a gene: 7. Germline V gives CDR1 SEHNR, CDR2 FQNEAQ (reference sequence). The CDR3: CASSVGTGLKTQYF. The CDR3 DNA follows: TGTGCCAGCAGCGTAGGGACAGGGTTGAAGACCCAGTACTTC.

The chain recombines TRBV15 with TRBJ2-5; 9 bases match TRBD2. The CDR3 extends over 15 amino acids. Unmatched junction bases numbered 5, after V lost 1 base and J lost 5 bases. CDR1 LNHNV and CDR2 YYDKDF come from the germline V gene (reference sequence). The CDR3 loop is CATSRVASGIETQYF. The CDR3 DNA follows: TGTGCCACCAGCAGAGTAGCTAGCGGGATTGAGACCCAGTACTTC.

The chain joins TRBV5-1 to TRBJ2-3; TRBD2 matches 14 bases. The CDR3 length is 22 residues. V trimming: 2 bases; J trimming: 3 bases; junction bases outside the gene matches: 20. Per germline, CDR1 SGHRS and CDR2 YFSETQ. CDR3 region: CASSFSFGTSGSPKYRTDTQYF. The CDR3 DNA is TGCGCCAGCAGCTTTAGTTTCGGGACTAGCGGGAGCCCAAAGTATAGGACAGATACGCAGTATTTT.

The rearrangement uses TRBV28 and TRBJ1-5, with D perhaps matching TRBD1 (5 bases). The CDR3 is 14 residues long. Germline CDR1 MDHEN, CDR2 SYDVKM. The V end was cut by 5 bases, the J end by 5 bases, with 13 bases between. DNA of the CDR3: TGTGCCAGCAGTCCGGGGGGGACCTATCAGCCCCAGCATTTT. As protein: CASSPGGTYQPQHF.

The chain joins TRBV27 to TRBJ2-5; 15 bases match TRBD2. Germline loops: CDR1 MNHEY, CDR2 SMNVEV (reference sequence). V shed 8 bases, J shed 4 bases, and the junction held 11 bases outside the gene matches. CDR3 length: 17 amino acids. The CDR3: CASGQGLAGGPAETQYF. The CDR3 DNA reads TGTGCCAGCGGCCAAGGACTAGCGGGAGGGCCGGCAGAGACCCAGTACTTC.

This sequence joins TRBV4-2 and TRBJ1-2; 9 bases are shared with TRBD1. The CDR3 is made up of 16 amino acids. V lost 0 bases, J lost 1 base, and 3 bases stayed unmatched. Germline V CDR1 and CDR2: LGHNA, YNFKEQ. The CDR3: CASSQETGQGNYGYTF. The CDR3, as DNA: TGTGCCAGCAGCCAAGAAACGGGACAGGGTAACTATGGCTACACCTTC.